This record looks at one T cell receptor (beta chain) sequence and its context. Its antigen is unidentified. This sample stems from a study of T cell responses to AZD1222 COVID-19 vaccine. Whole-study results and caveats: CD4 TCRs linked to vaccination spanned spike, dominating at 160-218 and 743-854.

Sequencing was performed with immunoSEQ multiplex PCR; in TCRdb, only in-frame clones are kept and a portion is missing. Here the sample spans 200,000 to 250,000 clones, about 94% being singletons. Trimming shortened V by 2 bases and J by 4 bases, and 12 bases separated the two germline ends. Germline lookup yields CDR1 SGDLS and CDR2 YYNGEE. The CDR3 is 15 amino acids. V usage is TRBV9 and J usage is TRBJ2-2; no clear D gene. The specimen was peripheral blood, collected 28 days after the second dose of the MenACWY control vaccine. The TCR sequence derives from an adult who received the MenACWY meningococcal vaccine as a control. The CDR3 bases are TGTGCCAGCAGCGTCGGCCTTCCGCCCACCGGGGAGCTGTTTTTT. Its protein is CASSVGLPPTGELFF.